The clone carrying this TCR beta chain was picked up a small number of times. The antigen is undetermined. The data were taken from a study of PD-1 blockade in classical Hodgkin lymphoma. V lost 4 bases and J 6 bases, leaving 16 bases between the germline ends. The CDR3 is 14 residues long. CDR1 SGHRS and CDR2 YFSETQ come from the germline V gene. General observations from the study: Patients newly diagnosed and complete responders had comparable baseline diversity. Differences between repertoires have undefined causes, possibly disease activity or prior therapy. Nivolumab starters within 1 year of ASCT were excluded. By C4D1, diversity of CD4+ TCRs had risen significantly, whereas that of CD8+ TCRs had not.

TCRdb's copy holds only in-frame clones and misses some; the assay was immunoSEQ multiplex PCR. The table includes approximately 4,000 clones, about 70% detected once. Time point described: cycle 4 day 1 (C4D1), after 6 weeks of nivolumab. After autologous stem cell transplantation all patients relapsed, and prior brentuximab vedotin exposure differed between cohorts. Isolation of CD8+ T cells from thawed PBMCs used magnetic negative selection. V is TRBV5-1 and J is TRBJ1-2, with D hard to call. The TCR originated in a human donor with classical Hodgkin lymphoma. The source was CD8+ T cells from blood, collected before the fourth cycle of nivolumab. The CDR3 bases are TGCGCCAGCAGCCCCCGGGTTTCGAGGGATGGCTACACCTTC. It is translated as CASSPRVSRDGYTF.